The 20 T cell receptor beta chains given below trace back to one sample, sequenced in a study of T cell repertoires in ileal Crohn's disease. Using immunoSEQ multiplex PCR, the repertoire was profiled, and TCRdb retains in-frame clones only, with some absent. The table has 15,000 to 20,000 clones, approximately 70% seen once. Sequencing input: ileal tissue. The source of these receptors is an adult with Crohn's disease.

This clone came up once. The gene calls are TRBV27 and TRBJ2-6; the D gene is possibly TRBD2 (6 bases). V was trimmed by 3 bases and J by 4 bases, leaving 10 bases between them. CDR1 MNHEY and CDR2 SMNVEV come from the germline V gene (reference sequence). There are 15 residues in the CDR3. CDR3 in DNA: TGTGCCAGCAGTTTCGGGGGTACCGGGGCCAACGTCCTGACTTTC. Its translation: CASSFGGTGANVLTF. Full variable domain (outside the CDR3, taken from reference TRBV27 and TRBJ2-6): EAQVTQNPRYLITVTGKKLTVTCSQNMNHEYMSWYRQDPGLGLRQIYYSMNVEVTDKGDVPEGYKVSRKEKRNFPLILESPSPNQTSLYFCASSFGGTGANVLTFGAGSRLTVL.

The sample holds one count of this clone. The V call is TRBV28, the J call TRBJ1-1, with 7 bases aligning to TRBD1. CDR1 is MDHEN, CDR2 SYDVKM, per germline. V dropped 5 bases and J dropped 2; count of bases not matched to a gene: 8. The CDR3 extends over 15 amino acids. The DNA of the CDR3 is TGTGCCAGCAGTGAGGCCAGGGGGTCTAACACTGAAGCTTTCTTT. Amino acid sequence: CASSEARGSNTEAFF.

This clone occurred a few times. The V call is TRBV9, the J call TRBJ2-2, with D maybe TRBD2 (5 bases). Germline loops: CDR1 SGDLS, CDR2 YYNGEE. Trimming removed 2 bases at V and 0 bases at J, with 8 bases between. The CDR3 consists of 15 residues. This CDR3 is CASSVGRANTGELFF. The CDR3 nucleotides are TGTGCCAGCAGCGTTGGGAGAGCGAACACCGGGGAGCTGTTTTTT.

This chain joins TRBV9 and TRBJ2-3, with 9 bases lining up with TRBD2. CDR3 length: 15 amino acids. Trimming took 4 bases from V and 0 from J; bases not matched to a gene: 3. Germline CDR1 reads SGDLS; CDR2 reads YYNGEE. The CDR3 sequence is CASSFSGGSTDTQYF. In nucleotides, the CDR3 is TGTGCCAGCAGCTTCAGCGGGGGGAGCACAGATACGCAGTATTTT.

This chain uses TRBV11-3 with TRBJ2-6, with D possibly TRBD1 on 5 matching bases. CDR1 and CDR2 (germline): SGHNT, YENEEA. CDR3 size: 15 residues. V shed 5 bases and J shed 1 base, with 9 bases lying between them. The CDR3, as DNA: TGTGCCAGCAGCCCCGGACAATCTGGGGCCAACGTCCTGACTTTC. The encoded protein is CASSPGQSGANVLTF.

The chain has TRBV5-1 and TRBJ1-2; TRBD1 matches 9 bases. V was pared by 5 bases and J by 0 bases, with 2 bases of the junction left unmatched. This CDR3 contains 14 residues. Germline assignment: CDR1 SGHRS and CDR2 YFSETQ. CDR3 amino acids: CASSRQGANYGYTF. CDR3 in DNA: TGCGCCAGCAGTCGACAGGGGGCTAACTATGGCTACACCTTC.

This CDR3 is CASSPGESYNSPLHF. The CDR3 nucleotides read TGTGCCAGCAGCCCCGGGGAGTCCTATAATTCACCCCTCCACTTT. This chain links TRBV7-3 with TRBJ1-6; D gene ambiguous. CDR1 is SGHTA and CDR2 is FQGTGA in the germline V gene. V lost 5 bases to trimming and J lost 1 base, with 9 bases between them. The CDR3 contains 15 residues.

The chain uses TRBV6-9 and TRBJ2-7; TRBD1 agrees at 8 bases. The CDR3 runs 17 residues. Germline CDR1 and CDR2: MNHGY and SVAAGI. Germline trimming cut 7 bases from V and 2 bases from J; bases unmatched to any gene: 16. The CDR3 DNA is TGTGCCAGCACCCTTAGAACCGGGACAGGCAGTACCTACGAGCAGTACTTC. It encodes CASTLRTGTGSTYEQYF.

The chain is built from TRBV11-3 and TRBJ1-5; D ambiguous. The germline V and J ends were trimmed by 2 bases and 4 bases, with 12 bases remaining between them. Germline V lookup: CDR1 SGHNT, CDR2 YENEEA. The CDR3 covers 15 residues. CDR3 in DNA: TGTGCCAGCAGCTTATCGTCAGGCGCAAATCAGCCCCAGCATTTT. It specifies CASSLSSGANQPQHF.

V and J are TRBV30 and TRBJ2-1, with D possibly matching TRBD2 (5 bases). Germline V gene data show CDR1 as GTSNPN and CDR2 as SVGIG (reference sequence). Trimming removed 8 bases from V and 3 bases from J, with 8 bases in between. This CDR3 spans 11 amino acids. The CDR3 DNA is TGTGCCGGCCGGGACTACAATGAGCAGTTCTTC. As protein: CAGRDYNEQFF.

Of note for this clone: The identical CDR3 is also encoded by other nucleotide sequences in the sample. This chain links TRBV10-3 with TRBJ2-1, with D perhaps TRBD2 (6 bases). Trimming pared 0 bases from V and 2 bases from J, leaving 11 bases between. The CDR3 is made up of 16 amino acids. The germline CDR1 and CDR2 sequences are ENHRY and SYGVKD. The CDR3 protein is CAISESSGGTYNEQFF. Here the CDR3 DNA reads TGTGCCATCAGTGAGTCGTCTGGGGGGACCTACAATGAGCAGTTCTTC.

The rearrangement joins TRBV6-1 to TRBJ1-1; 7 bases line up with TRBD1. CDR1 and CDR2 (germline): MNHNS, SASEGT. V gave up 5 bases and J gave up 9 bases; unmatched junction bases: 6. This CDR3 has 12 residues. The CDR3 nucleotides are TGTGCCAGCAGTCATAGACAGGGAAAAGCTTTCTTT. Translating gives CASSHRQGKAFF.

V usage is TRBV4-1 and J usage is TRBJ2-3; TRBD2 might be the D (6 bases). V lost 3 bases and J lost 0, with 16 bases in between. Germline assignment: CDR1 MGHRA and CDR2 YSYEKL. This CDR3 region has 17 residues. The CDR3 coding sequence is TGCGCCAGCAGCCAGTCCGGAGCGGGTGGCAGCACAGATACGCAGTATTTT. It encodes CASSQSGAGGSTDTQYF.

In regard to this clone: The junction differs from germline at one of its ends, possibly a read error. The chain recombines TRBV28 with TRBJ2-7; TRBD2 might be the D (6 bases). Germline-derived CDR1 and CDR2 are MDHEN and SYDVKM. The CDR3 totals 15 residues. The CDR3 is CASRLHGIGSGEQYF. In nucleotides, the CDR3 is TGTGCCAGCCGTTTGCACGGGATCGGAAGCGGGGAGCAGTACTTC.

The chain uses TRBV19 and TRBJ2-1; TRBD1 agrees at 7 bases. Germline trimming cut 3 bases from V and 2 bases from J; bases unmatched to any gene: 4. The V gene's germline CDR1 is LNHDA and CDR2 SQIVND (reference sequence). The CDR3 has 15 amino acids. DNA for the CDR3: TGTGCCAGTAGTATGCAGGACAGGCCCTACAATGAGCAGTTCTTC. It translates to CASSMQDRPYNEQFF.

A few counts support this clone. This sequence joins TRBV6-5 and TRBJ1-6, with 9 bases that match TRBD1. The CDR3 has 15 residues. Trimming at V came to 6 bases and at J to 5 bases, leaving 5 bases not matched to a gene. Per the germline V gene, CDR1 is MNHEY and CDR2 is SVGAGI. In DNA, the CDR3 is TGTGCCAGCAGATCACAGGGGGCGAATAATTCACCCCTCCACTTT. Amino acid sequence: CASRSQGANNSPLHF.

CDR3 coding DNA: TGTGCCAGCAGTGAAGAAGACGGGGGGGCGGATGAGCAGTTCTTC. It yields the protein CASSEEDGGADEQFF. The chain couples TRBV6-1 to TRBJ2-1; 8 nucleotides match TRBD2. The CDR3 has 15 amino acids. Unmatched junction bases numbered 7, after V lost 1 base and J lost 8 bases. Germline CDR1 reads MNHNS; CDR2 reads SASEGT.

This clone was observed a handful of times. Other DNA sequences from this sample encode an identical CDR3 as well. The rearrangement links TRBV5-6 to TRBJ2-5; the match to TRBD1 covers 8 bases. CDR3 length: 13 amino acids. The ends lost 4 bases at V and 6 bases at J; junction bases unmatched: 5. Germline V gene data show CDR1 as SGHDT and CDR2 as YYEEEE. The CDR3 sequence: CASSPDRVKTQYF. CDR3 DNA: TGTGCCAGCAGCCCGGACAGGGTAAAGACCCAGTACTTC.

This rearrangement joins TRBV7-9 to TRBJ1-1, with 7 bases identical to TRBD1. The CDR3 totals 14 residues. Germline V gives CDR1 SEHNR, CDR2 FQNEAQ (reference sequence). Unmatched junction bases numbered 2, after V lost 1 base and J lost 3 bases. CDR3 DNA: TGTGCCAGCAGCTTAGACAGGGGTGACACTGAAGCTTTCTTT. Encoded protein: CASSLDRGDTEAFF.

The chain couples TRBV5-1 to TRBJ2-2, with 7 positions matching TRBD2. From germline, CDR1 is SGHRS and CDR2 YFSETQ. V lost 3 bases to trimming and J lost 4 bases; unmatched junction nucleotides: 6. The CDR3 spans 15 residues. CDR3 DNA sequence: TGCGCCAGCAGCTGGGGGGGGGAGCCCACCGGGGAGCTGTTTTTT. Translating gives CASSWGGEPTGELFF. The complete variable domain, with remaining parts taken from reference TRBV5-1 and TRBJ2-2, reads KAGVTQTPRYLIKTRGQQVTLSCSPISGHRSVSWYQQTPGQGLQFLFEYFSETQRNKGNFPGRFSGRQFSNSRSEMNVSTLELGDSALYLCASSWGGEPTGELFFGEGSRLTVL.